This TCR beta chain stems from a study of tumor and adjacent non-tumor tissue in lung cancer. Study-level results: Compared with tumor, normal lung showed significantly lower TCR diversity. Patients with more diverse tumor TCRs had worse survival.

No cell sorting was done before RNA was extracted from the tissue. Chemotherapy-naive patients with new lung cancer underwent thoracic surgery in China, August–late 2014. Germline V lookup: CDR1 MNHEY, CDR2 SVGEGT. CDR3 size: 12 residues. Three rounds of nested PCR, following a modified ARM-PCR protocol, produced the TCRbeta library. Using its own MiXCR run on the multiplex PCR reads, TCRdb lists one record per CDR3 protein. Of approximately 76,000 distinct CDR3 sequences in the sample, 55% to 70% were seen once. Concerning this clonotype itself: Its antigen is unknown. A read error may produce the germline difference seen at one junction end.

The rearrangement joins TRBV6-2 or TRBV6-3 to TRBJ2-1; D possibly corresponds to TRBD2 (6 bases). Sample: lung tumor tissue. This sequence was found in a woman aged 70 to 79 with non-small cell lung cancer. CDR3 region: CANSYEEGEQFF. In nucleotides, the CDR3 is TGTGCCAACAGTTACGAGGAGGGCGAGCAGTTTTTC.